A selection of T cell receptor beta chains follows, all from one sample in a study of blood T cell repertoires in COVID-19. Repertoires were generated with immunoSEQ multiplex PCR, while TCRdb's copy carries only in-frame clones and drops some. The sample has under 130,000 clones, roughly 85% seen once; the top ten hold 15%. Input material: peripheral blood. All receptors come from a woman older than 75 with acute or convalescent COVID-19. Each CDR3 is given with its conserved first and last residue. Each record gives: D gene, clone size, J gene, V gene, CDR3 protein, CDR3 DNA. D genes are given only for firm matches. Rows may omit the clone size; those that give it use once, few, many or a size class.

.	.	TRBJ2-5	TRBV27	CAKWTAFQETQYF	TGTGCCAAATGGACAGCGTTCCAAGAGACCCAGTACTTC
TRBD1	.	TRBJ2-3	TRBV5-1	CASSFAGGDTDTQYF	TGCGCCAGCAGCTTTGCAGGGGGTGACACAGATACGCAGTATTTT
TRBD2	.	TRBJ2-1	TRBV6-6	CASSSGLALNEQFF	TGTGCCAGCAGCTCGGGACTAGCACTCAATGAGCAGTTCTTC
TRBD2	.	TRBJ2-3	TRBV3-1/TRBV3-2	CASSLSGRAADTQYF	TGTGCCAGCAGCCTTAGCGGGAGGGCCGCGGATACGCAGTATTTT
.	.	TRBJ2-3	TRBV18	CASSPPGSSSTDTQYF	TGTGCCAGCTCACCACCCGGGTCTAGCAGCACAGATACGCAGTATTTT
.	few	TRBJ2-7	TRBV27	CASSNNYEQYF	TGTGCCAGCAGTAACAACTACGAGCAGTACTTC
.	.	TRBJ1-2	TRBV2	CASSDWQGTYGYTF	TGTGCCAGCAGTGACTGGCAGGGAACCTATGGCTACACCTTC
.	.	TRBJ2-1	TRBV29-1	CSAKGHNEQFF	TGCAGCGCAAAGGGGCACAATGAGCAGTTCTTC
.	.	TRBJ2-7	TRBV5-1	CASSLGQVSYEQYF	TGCGCCAGCAGCTTGGGCCAGGTCTCCTACGAGCAGTACTTC
TRBD2	.	TRBJ2-2	TRBV3-1/TRBV3-2	CASSQGGGRPTGELFF	TGTGCCAGCAGCCAAGGAGGCGGGAGACCTACCGGGGAGCTGTTTTTT
TRBD1	.	TRBJ2-1	TRBV5-1	CASSSLTGGTYEQFF	TGCGCCAGCAGCTCCTTGACAGGGGGTACATATGAGCAGTTCTTC
.	few	TRBJ1-6	TRBV7-2	CASSLMQGNSPLHF	TGTGCCAGCAGCTTAATGCAGGGAAATTCACCCCTCCACTTT
TRBD1	.	TRBJ2-3	TRBV24-1	CATWTRDRKWDTQYF	TGTGCCACCTGGACCCGGGACAGGAAATGGGATACGCAGTATTTT
.	.	TRBJ2-1	TRBV18	CASSLLRYNEQFF	TGTGCCAGCTCACTCTTACGGTACAATGAGCAGTTCTTC
TRBD1	.	TRBJ2-7	TRBV2	CASRVGGTGYEQYF	TGTGCCAGCAGGGTTGGAGGGACAGGCTACGAGCAGTACTTC
TRBD1	once	TRBJ1-5	TRBV2	CASRTGTGSNQPQHF	TGTGCCAGCAGGACAGGGACTGGTAGCAATCAGCCCCAGCATTTT
.	.	TRBJ1-4	TRBV14	CASSQVRGKDEKLFF	TGTGCCAGCAGCCAAGTACGGGGGAAGGATGAAAAACTGTTTTTT
.	.	TRBJ2-2	TRBV5-1	CASSLGQLAGELFF	TGCGCCAGCAGCTTGGGACAACTGGCCGGGGAGCTGTTTTTT
.	.	TRBJ1-5	TRBV18	CASSMYQGQPQHF	TGTGCCAGCTCAATGTATCAGGGTCAGCCCCAGCATTTT
TRBD2	.	TRBJ2-7	TRBV29-1	CSVQQRGSSYEQYF	TGCAGCGTTCAGCAGCGGGGGAGCTCCTACGAGCAGTACTTC
.	once	TRBJ1-1	TRBV5-1	CASRTNLRGRDTEAFF	TGCGCCAGCAGAACTAATCTCCGGGGGAGAGACACTGAAGCTTTCTTT
.	.	TRBJ1-2	TRBV11-3	CASSLVRGPINYGYTF	TGTGCCAGCAGCTTAGTAAGAGGGCCCATTAACTATGGCTACACCTTC
.	.	TRBJ1-1	TRBV5-4	CASSFLQEGRTFF	TGTGCCAGCAGCTTCCTCCAGGAGGGAAGGACTTTCTTT
TRBD1	.	TRBJ1-1	TRBV11-2	CASSSDRGNTEAFF	TGTGCCAGCAGCTCTGACAGGGGGAACACTGAAGCTTTCTTT
TRBD1	once	TRBJ1-2	TRBV27	CASRRTGGQGYTF	TGTGCCAGCAGACGGACAGGGGGACAGGGCTACACCTTC
.	.	TRBJ2-7	TRBV2	CASNGWEADYEQYF	TGTGCCAGCAATGGCTGGGAGGCGGACTACGAGCAGTACTTC
.	.	TRBJ2-1	TRBV19	CASSIGFGMGANEQFF	TGTGCCAGTAGTATCGGGTTCGGGATGGGGGCCAATGAGCAGTTCTTC
.	.	TRBJ1-5	TRBV19	CASSQGWAGNQPQHF	TGTGCCAGTTCTCAGGGGTGGGCGGGCAATCAGCCCCAGCATTTT
.	.	TRBJ2-7	TRBV25-1	CASSKEGVSYEQYF	TGTGCCAGCAGTAAAGAGGGGGTCTCCTACGAGCAGTACTTC
.	few	TRBJ2-3	TRBV5-1	CASSLEATDTQYF	TGCGCCAGCAGCTTGGAAGCCACGGATACGCAGTATTTT
.	once	TRBJ1-4	TRBV5-8	CASSLGDTSTNEKLFF	TGTGCCAGCAGCTTGGGGGACACCTCAACTAATGAAAAACTGTTTTTT
.	.	TRBJ2-5	TRBV9	CASSVVGGETQYF	TGTGCCAGCAGCGTAGTTGGAGGGGAGACCCAGTACTTC
TRBD1	.	TRBJ2-7	TRBV24-1	CATSDSGTVPYEQYF	TGTGCCACCAGTGATTCTGGGACAGTTCCCTACGAGCAGTACTTC
TRBD1	.	TRBJ1-4	TRBV7-2	CASSQSGGNREKLFF	TGTGCCAGCAGCCAATCAGGGGGCAATCGTGAAAAACTGTTTTTT
.	.	TRBJ2-3	TRBV5-4	CASSLGRGGRSDTQYF	TGTGCCAGCAGCTTGGGCAGGGGCGGAAGATCAGATACGCAGTATTTT
.	.	TRBJ2-7	TRBV13	CASSLMREQYF	TGTGCCAGCAGCTTAATGAGAGAGCAGTACTTC